The 8 T cell receptor beta chains presented below share a single source sample, sequenced in a study of technical replicates of blood from several donors. TCRdb keeps only in-frame clones here, not all; method: immunoSEQ multiplex PCR. The sample lists over 75,000 clones; about 97% were seen once. Sample: T cells isolated from PBMCs. The origin of the receptors is a human donor in good health.

The rearrangement uses TRBV6-5 and TRBJ2-7; 7 nucleotides line up with TRBD2. The CDR3 loop spans 16 amino acids. V lost 2 bases to trimming and J lost 1 base; unmatched junction nucleotides: 8. Germline V lookup: CDR1 MNHEY, CDR2 SVGAGI. The CDR3 reads CASSYNGREWSYEQYF. CDR3 bases: TGTGCCAGCAGTTACAATGGGCGGGAGTGGTCCTACGAGCAGTACTTC.

The V and J genes are TRBV6-5 and TRBJ1-1; 9 nucleotides align to TRBD1. This CDR3 spans 13 amino acids. Germline lookup yields CDR1 MNHEY and CDR2 SVGAGI. With V trimmed by 2 bases and J by 7 bases, 2 bases remained unmatched. For the CDR3, the DNA is TGTGCCAGCAGTTACCTGGACAGGGGTGAAGCTTTCTTT. This codes for CASSYLDRGEAFF.

The rearrangement links TRBV27 to TRBJ1-4; D perhaps matches TRBD1 (6 bases). The length of the CDR3 is 14 residues. The germline CDR1 and CDR2 sequences are MNHEY and SMNVEV (reference sequence). V lost 7 bases and J 6 bases, leaving 15 bases between the germline ends. The CDR3 DNA is TGTGCCAGCAAGACCCAGGGGAACGATGAAAAACTGTTTTTT. Encoded protein: CASKTQGNDEKLFF.

The chain employs TRBV13 and TRBJ1-5, with a tentative D call TRBD1 (6 bases). The CDR3 covers 15 residues. Germline-derived CDR1 and CDR2 are PRHDT and FYEKMQ (reference sequence). Between the trimmed V and J ends, which lost 2 bases and 6 bases, there was a span of 14 bases. CDR3 amino acids: CASSLHRVVGQPQHF. The CDR3 nucleotides read TGTGCCAGCAGCTTACACAGGGTTGTGGGTCAGCCCCAGCATTTT. Filled out from reference TRBV13 and TRBJ1-5, the complete variable domain reads AAGVIQSPRHLIKEKRETATLKCYPIPRHDTVYWYQQGPGQDPQFLISFYEKMQSDKGSIPDRFSAQQFSDYHSELNMSSLELGDSALYFCASSLHRVVGQPQHFGDGTRLSIL.

The chain recombines TRBV9 with TRBJ1-5; tentatively, D is TRBD1 (5 bases). Per the germline V gene, CDR1 is SGDLS and CDR2 is YYNGEE. V lost 0 bases to trimming and J lost 5 bases, with 9 bases between them. The CDR3 sequence is 14 residues long. The CDR3 DNA is TGTGCCAGCAGCGTAGGGGGGGACCATCAGCCCCAGCATTTT. This codes for CASSVGGDHQPQHF.

The rearrangement uses TRBV5-4 and TRBJ2-7; unclear D gene. This CDR3 comprises 14 residues. Trimming cost V 2 bases and J 0 bases, with 9 bases left between them. Germline V CDR1 and CDR2: SGHNT, YYREEE (reference sequence). The chain's CDR3 is CASSFGVASYEQYF. CDR3 coding DNA: TGTGCCAGCAGCTTCGGAGTGGCCTCCTACGAGCAGTACTTC.

In DNA form, the CDR3 reads TGTGCCAGCAGTTACAAACAGGGAATAGTAGAAAAACTGTTTTTT. It translates to CASSYKQGIVEKLFF. This chain uses TRBV6-5 with TRBJ1-4, with D perhaps matching TRBD1 (6 bases). Germline V lookup: CDR1 MNHEY, CDR2 SVGAGI. Trimming took 2 bases from V and 8 from J, leaving 15 bases between them. The CDR3 has 15 residues.

The chain employs TRBV11-1 and TRBJ2-7; 12 nucleotides match TRBD2. The CDR3 extends over 18 amino acids. Per the germline V gene, CDR1 is SGHAT and CDR2 is FQDESV (reference sequence). J was trimmed by 0 bases and V by 1 base; bases with no gene match: 7. CDR3 DNA: TGTGCCAGCAGCTTAGAGACGATGACTAGCGGGAGCTCCTACGAGCAGTACTTC. Translation: CASSLETMTSGSSYEQYF.